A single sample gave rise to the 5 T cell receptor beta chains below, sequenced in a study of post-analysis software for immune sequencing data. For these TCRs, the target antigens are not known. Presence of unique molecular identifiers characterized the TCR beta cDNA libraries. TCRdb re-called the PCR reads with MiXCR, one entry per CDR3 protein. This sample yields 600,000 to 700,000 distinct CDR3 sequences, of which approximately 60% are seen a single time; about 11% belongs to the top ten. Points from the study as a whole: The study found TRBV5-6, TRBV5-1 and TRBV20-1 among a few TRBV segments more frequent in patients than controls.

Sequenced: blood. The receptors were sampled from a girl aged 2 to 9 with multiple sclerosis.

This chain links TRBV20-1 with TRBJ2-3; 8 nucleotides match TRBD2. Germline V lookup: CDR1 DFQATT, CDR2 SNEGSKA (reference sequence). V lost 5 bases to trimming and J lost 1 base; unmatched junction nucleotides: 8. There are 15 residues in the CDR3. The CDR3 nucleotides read TGCAGTGCTCGATCCTTACTAGCGGGCACAGATACGCAGTATTTT. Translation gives CSARSLLAGTDTQYF.

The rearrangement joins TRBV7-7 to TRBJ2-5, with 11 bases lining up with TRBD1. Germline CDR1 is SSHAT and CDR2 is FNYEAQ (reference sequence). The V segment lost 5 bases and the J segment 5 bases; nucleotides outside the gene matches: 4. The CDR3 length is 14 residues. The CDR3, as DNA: TGTGCCAGCAGCCGGGACAGGGGGAATGAGACCCAGTACTTC. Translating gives CASSRDRGNETQYF.

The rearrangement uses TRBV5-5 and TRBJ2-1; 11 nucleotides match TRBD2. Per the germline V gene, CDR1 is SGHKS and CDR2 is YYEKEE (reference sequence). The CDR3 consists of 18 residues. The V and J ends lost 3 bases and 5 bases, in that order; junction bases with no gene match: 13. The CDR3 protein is CASSWLPAGLAGNNEQFF. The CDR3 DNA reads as TGTGCCAGCAGCTGGTTACCCGCTGGACTAGCGGGTAACAATGAGCAGTTCTTC.

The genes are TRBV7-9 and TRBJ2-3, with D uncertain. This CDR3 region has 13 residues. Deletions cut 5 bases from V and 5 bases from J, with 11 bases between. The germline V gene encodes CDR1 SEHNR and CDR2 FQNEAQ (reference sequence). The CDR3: CASSETMEDTQYF. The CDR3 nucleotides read TGTGCCAGCAGCGAAACTATGGAAGATACGCAGTATTTT.

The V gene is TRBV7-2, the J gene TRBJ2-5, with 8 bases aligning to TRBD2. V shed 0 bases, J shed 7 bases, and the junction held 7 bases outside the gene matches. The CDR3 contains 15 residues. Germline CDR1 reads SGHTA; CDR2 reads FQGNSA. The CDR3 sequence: CTSSLAAGGWVTQYF. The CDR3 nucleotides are TGTACCAGCAGCTTAGCGGCGGGGGGCTGGGTGACCCAGTACTTC.